Listed here are 8 T cell receptor beta chains from one sample, sequenced in a study of T cells after yellow fever vaccination. TCRdb re-analysed the 5' RACE reads in MiXCR, keeping a single row per CDR3 protein. The table lists about 58,000 distinct CDR3 sequences, 5.5% to 6% of them singletons, with around a third in the top ten. The input for sequencing was PBMCs, either bulk or a sorted T-cell subset (CD4+, CD8+, memory, or dextramer-sorted; not recorded which), taken on the day of the yellow fever booster vaccination. All receptors come from a man younger than 35 who received the YFV17D yellow fever vaccine.

This clonotype was counted between two and nine times. This sequence joins TRBV30 and TRBJ2-2; tentative D call: TRBD1 (6 bases). Trimming stripped 3 bases from V and 4 bases from J, with 15 bases between. CDR3 length: 15 amino acids. Germline CDR1 GTSNPN, CDR2 SVGIG (reference sequence). The CDR3: CAWRFRGYGTGELFF. Here the CDR3 DNA reads TGTGCCTGGAGGTTCAGGGGTTACGGCACCGGGGAGCTGTTTTTT.

This chain joins TRBV15 and TRBJ1-1, with no clear D. The CDR3 covers 15 residues. V gave up 4 bases and J gave up 5 bases, with 17 bases separating them. Per germline, CDR1 LNHNV and CDR2 YYDKDF (reference sequence). CDR3 DNA sequence: TGTGCCACCAGCACTCCGCGAGCCTCAACAACTGAAGCTTTCTTT. It encodes CATSTPRASTTEAFF.

This clonotype was seen many times. J is TRBJ2-3 and V is TRBV12-3 or TRBV12-4; 7 bases are a match to TRBD2. The CDR3 has 14 residues. With 3 bases clipped from V and 3 bases from J, the junction kept 3 bases outside the gene matches. CDR3 in amino acids: CASSFWEGTDTQYF. The DNA for the CDR3 is TGTGCCAGCAGTTTTTGGGAGGGAACAGATACGCAGTATTTT.

This clonotype has just a few counts. This chain joins TRBV4-3 and TRBJ2-7, with 9 bases identical to TRBD2. The CDR3 is 14 residues long. Germline V gene sequence: CDR1 LGHNA, CDR2 YSLEER. V shed 3 bases and J 5 bases; nucleotides not matched to a gene: 5. Here the CDR3 DNA reads TGCGCCAGCAGCCAGCGGGGGGGGGCTGACGAGCAGTACTTC. It codes for CASSQRGGADEQYF.

This clonotype was seen only a few times. The CDR3 loop is CASSMLSGSMNTEAFF. The DNA for the CDR3 is TGTGCCAGTAGTATGTTATCAGGGTCCATGAACACTGAAGCTTTCTTT. The chain links TRBV19 to TRBJ1-1; tentatively, D is TRBD1 (5 bases). The CDR3 extends over 16 amino acids. Germline V gene lookup returns CDR1 LNHDA and CDR2 SQIVND (reference sequence). Trimming took 3 bases from V and 0 from J, leaving 14 bases between them.

The sample holds many counts of this clonotype. This chain connects TRBV29-1 to TRBJ2-5; possible D gene TRBD1, 6 bases. The CDR3 is 13 residues long. Per the germline V gene, CDR1 is SQVTM and CDR2 is ANQGSEA. Trimming removed 5 bases at V and 5 bases at J, with 15 bases between. The CDR3 is CSVPPGVKETQYF. The DNA of the CDR3 is TGCAGCGTTCCACCAGGGGTGAAGGAGACCCAGTACTTC.

This clonotype came up many times. The chain employs TRBV20-1 and TRBJ2-7; D remains unclear. This CDR3 is built from 11 residues. V was cut by 5 bases and J by 3 bases, with 8 bases left in between. Per the germline V gene, CDR1 is DFQATT and CDR2 is SNEGSKA (reference sequence). The CDR3 DNA is TGCAGTGCTGTGGTTAACTACGAGCAGTACTTC. Residues: CSAVVNYEQYF.

This clonotype was counted at least ten times. This rearrangement joins TRBV20-1 to TRBJ2-2, with D possibly being TRBD1 (5 bases). The CDR3 has 16 amino acids. The germline V gene encodes CDR1 DFQATT and CDR2 SNEGSKA (reference sequence). Trimming cost V 6 bases and J 0 bases, with 17 bases left between them. CDR3 coding DNA: TGCAGTGCCCCCGGCCGGAACAGGACGAACACCGGGGAGCTGTTTTTT. The encoded protein is CSAPGRNRTNTGELFF.